The T cell receptor (beta chain) described here comes from a study of identical twins. Study-level findings and limits: Models underestimated TCR alpha sharing (out-of-frame) in monozygotic twins. Zero-insertion analyses were open to partial confounding by invariant MAIT and iNKT cells. Cross-sectional statistical analysis, not tracking of the same donors, underpinned the conclusions.

Each CDR3 protein gets one entry after TCRdb re-called the 5' RACE reads with MiXCR. The sample shows 300,000 to 400,000 distinct CDR3 sequences, 10% to 15% of them seen only once. The CDR3 is 15 residues long. Germline CDR1 LGHDT, CDR2 YNNKEL (reference sequence). Trimming pared 0 bases from V and 3 bases from J, leaving 10 bases between. In this sample, this clonotype turned up a few times. Its antigen remains unidentified. These data were also filed under a second study, of yellow fever vaccine responses in identical twins.

The receptor was derived from a woman younger than 30 in good health. The chain carries TRBV3-1 and TRBJ2-3; weak D call: TRBD1 (6 bases). Source material: CD8+ T cells sorted from blood. In nucleotides, the CDR3 is TGTGCCAGCAGCCAAGAAGGGGGTGAGACAGATACGCAGTATTTT. This codes for CASSQEGGETDTQYF.